This T cell receptor beta chain appears in the sequencing data of a study of low-dose radiotherapy and immunotherapy resistance in tumors. Study at large: Dosing for Cohort 2 consisted of 1 Gy per fraction every two weeks, reaching a total of 13 Gy over 26 weeks. On an every-two-weeks schedule, patients received intravenous nivolumab 240 mg, along with ipilimumab 1 mg/kg every six weeks. Every two weeks, cyclophosphamide 200 mg/m2 was infused one day before radiation plus immunotherapy.

Germline V lookup: CDR1 SNHLY, CDR2 FYNNEI. V lost 8 bases to trimming and J lost 9 bases, with 8 bases between them. The CDR3 is 11 residues long. This clonotype was seen many times. Primers used for first-strand cDNA, a TRAV- and TRBV-specific set, covered both alpha and beta chains. Over roughly 20 PCR cycles, TCRs were amplified from a constant-region primer and V-primer adapter. One entry per CDR3 protein results from TCRdb running MiXCR on the reads. The sample lists 75,000 to 95,000 distinct CDR3 sequences, 9% to 9.5% occurring once. Time point specified: before trial treatment. All eligible patients presented with advanced solid tumors that contained no tumor-infiltrating lymphocytes.

The chain carries TRBV2 and TRBJ1-6, with D unresolved. The receptor was isolated from a male donor with prostate cancer. The specimen was PBMCs, collected before treatment. CDR3 bases: TGTGCCAGCGGAGGGAGTTCACCCCTCCACTTT. This codes for CASGGSSPLHF.